These T cell receptor beta chains were read from a single sample in a study of OX40 agonist ivuxolimab in advanced cancers. Repertoires were generated with immunoSEQ multiplex PCR, while TCRdb's copy carries only in-frame clones and drops some. Among approximately 12,000 clones, 69% were seen once, and the ten largest hold about 10%. The sequencing here drew on CD4+ or CD8+ T cells sorted from blood, taken in a trial of the OX40 agonist ivuxolimab. Every receptor here comes from an adult with an advanced solid tumor such as melanoma, head and neck, liver or kidney cancer. The CDR3 runs from the conserved cysteine through the conserved F or W. The D gene is left open where the match is weak. Clone size is given for some rows only: seen once, a few or many times, or a class if the clone is expanded.

TRBJ1-1	.	.	TRBV29-1	13	CSVVSRGLGEAFF	TGCAGCGTAGTTAGCCGGGGCCTGGGCGAAGCTTTCTTT
TRBJ1-2	.	.	TRBV6-6	11	CASSGPYGYTF	TGTGCCAGCAGTGGTCCATATGGCTACACCTTC
TRBJ2-5	TRBD2	medium-sized	TRBV14	14	CASSLVSGGETQYF	TGTGCCAGCAGCCTTGTGAGCGGGGGGGAGACCCAGTACTTC
TRBJ2-1	TRBD1	.	TRBV5-6	16	CASSYSTGTAYNEQFF	TGTGCCAGCAGCTATTCCACCGGGACAGCCTACAATGAGCAGTTCTTC
TRBJ2-1	.	.	TRBV5-4	15	CASSFGQGIDNEQFF	TGTGCCAGCAGCTTCGGGCAGGGGATAGACAATGAGCAGTTCTTC
TRBJ1-1	.	.	TRBV7-8	14	CASSLEGLNTEAFF	TGTGCCAGCAGCCTAGAGGGGCTGAACACTGAAGCTTTCTTT
TRBJ1-5	.	.	TRBV6-5	13	CASSYSTSQPQHF	TGTGCCAGCAGTTACTCGACATCTCAGCCCCAGCATTTT
TRBJ2-7	.	few	TRBV2	12	CASSPGWYEQYF	TGTGCCAGCAGCCCAGGGTGGTACGAGCAGTACTTC
TRBJ2-1	.	.	TRBV5-8	16	CASSPFTGGERNEQFF	TGTGCCAGCAGCCCTTTCACAGGGGGGGAACGCAATGAGCAGTTCTTC
TRBJ1-4	.	.	TRBV11-2	16	CASSPEVGATNEKLFF	TGTGCCAGCAGCCCTGAAGTCGGTGCAACTAATGAAAAACTGTTTTTT
TRBJ2-5	TRBD2	.	TRBV5-6	15	CASSLIDSGAETQYF	TGTGCCAGCAGCTTAATTGATAGCGGGGCGGAGACCCAGTACTTC